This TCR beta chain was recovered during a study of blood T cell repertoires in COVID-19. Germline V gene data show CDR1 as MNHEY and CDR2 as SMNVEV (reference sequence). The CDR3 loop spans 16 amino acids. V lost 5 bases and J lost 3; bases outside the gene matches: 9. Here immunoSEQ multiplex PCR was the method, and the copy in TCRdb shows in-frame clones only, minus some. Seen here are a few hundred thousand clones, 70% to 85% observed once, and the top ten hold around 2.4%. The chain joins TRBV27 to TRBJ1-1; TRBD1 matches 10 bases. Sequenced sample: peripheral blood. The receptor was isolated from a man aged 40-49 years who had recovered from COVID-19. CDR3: CASSSSRGTGDTEAFF. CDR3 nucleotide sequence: TGTGCCAGCAGTAGCTCCCGCGGGACAGGGGACACTGAAGCTTTCTTT.